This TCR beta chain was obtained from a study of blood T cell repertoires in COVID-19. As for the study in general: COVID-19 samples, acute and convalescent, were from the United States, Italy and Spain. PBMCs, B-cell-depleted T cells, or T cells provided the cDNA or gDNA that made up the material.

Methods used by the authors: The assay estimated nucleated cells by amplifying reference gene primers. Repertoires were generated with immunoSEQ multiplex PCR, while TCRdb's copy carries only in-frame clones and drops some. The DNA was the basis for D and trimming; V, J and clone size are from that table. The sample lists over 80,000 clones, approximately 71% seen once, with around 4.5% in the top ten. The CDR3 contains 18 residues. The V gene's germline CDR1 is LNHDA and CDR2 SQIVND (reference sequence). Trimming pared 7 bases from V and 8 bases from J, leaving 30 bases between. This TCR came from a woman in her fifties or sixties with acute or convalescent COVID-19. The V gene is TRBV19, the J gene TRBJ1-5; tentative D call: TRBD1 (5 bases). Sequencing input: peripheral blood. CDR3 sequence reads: CASTRTAGTGIFLEPQHF. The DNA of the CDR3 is TGTGCCAGTACCAGAACCGCCGGAACAGGAATCTTCTTGGAGCCCCAGCATTTT.